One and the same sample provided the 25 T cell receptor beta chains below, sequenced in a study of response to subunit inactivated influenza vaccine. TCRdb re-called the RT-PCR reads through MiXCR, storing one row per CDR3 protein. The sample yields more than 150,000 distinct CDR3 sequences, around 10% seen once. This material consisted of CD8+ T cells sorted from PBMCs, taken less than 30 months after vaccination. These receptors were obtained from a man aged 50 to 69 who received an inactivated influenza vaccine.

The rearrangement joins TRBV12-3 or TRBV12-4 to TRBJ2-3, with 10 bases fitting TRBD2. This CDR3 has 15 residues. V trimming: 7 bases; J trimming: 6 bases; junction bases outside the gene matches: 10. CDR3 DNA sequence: TGTGCCAGCACCCTAATACTAGCGGGATGGGATACGCAGTATTTT. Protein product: CASTLILAGWDTQYF.

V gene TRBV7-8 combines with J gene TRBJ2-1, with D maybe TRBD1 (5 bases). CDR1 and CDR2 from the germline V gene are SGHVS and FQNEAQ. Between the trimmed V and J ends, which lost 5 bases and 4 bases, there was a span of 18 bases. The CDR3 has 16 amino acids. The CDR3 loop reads CASSQQRQQPYNEQFF. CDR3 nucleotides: TGTGCCAGCAGCCAACAACGACAGCAACCGTACAATGAGCAGTTCTTC.

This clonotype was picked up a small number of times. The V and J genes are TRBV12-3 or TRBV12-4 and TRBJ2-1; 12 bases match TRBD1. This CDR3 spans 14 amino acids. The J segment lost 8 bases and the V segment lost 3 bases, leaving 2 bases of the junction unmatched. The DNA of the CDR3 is TGTGCCAGCAGTTTTGGGACAGGGGGCTATGAGCAGTTCTTC. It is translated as CASSFGTGGYEQFF.

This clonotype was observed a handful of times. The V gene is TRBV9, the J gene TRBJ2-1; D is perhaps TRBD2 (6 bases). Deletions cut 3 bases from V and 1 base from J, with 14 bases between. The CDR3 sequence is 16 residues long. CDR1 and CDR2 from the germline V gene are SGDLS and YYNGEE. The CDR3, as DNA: TGTGCCAGCAGCGCCCTGGCGGGGAAGTCCTACAATGAGCAGTTCTTC. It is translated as CASSALAGKSYNEQFF.

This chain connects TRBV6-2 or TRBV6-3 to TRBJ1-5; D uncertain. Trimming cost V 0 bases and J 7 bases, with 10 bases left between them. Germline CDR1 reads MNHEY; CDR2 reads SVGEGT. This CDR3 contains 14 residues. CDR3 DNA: TGTGCCAGCAGTTACTCCCAACGTGGGCAGCCCCAGCATTTT. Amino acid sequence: CASSYSQRGQPQHF.

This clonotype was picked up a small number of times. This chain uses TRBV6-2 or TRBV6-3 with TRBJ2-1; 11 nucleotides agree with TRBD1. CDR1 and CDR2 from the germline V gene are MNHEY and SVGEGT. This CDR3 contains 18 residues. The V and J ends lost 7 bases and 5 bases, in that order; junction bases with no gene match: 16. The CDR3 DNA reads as TGTGCCAGCACCACCAGGGTCCTCCGGGACAGGGGGAACAATGAGCAGTTCTTC. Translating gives CASTTRVLRDRGNNEQFF.

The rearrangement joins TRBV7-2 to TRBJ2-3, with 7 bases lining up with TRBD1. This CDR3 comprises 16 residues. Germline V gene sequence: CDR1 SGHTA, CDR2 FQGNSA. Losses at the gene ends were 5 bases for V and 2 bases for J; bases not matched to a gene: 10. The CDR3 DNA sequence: TGTGCCAGCAGCACAAAGGGGGCGACCATCACAGATACGCAGTATTTT. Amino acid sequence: CASSTKGATITDTQYF.

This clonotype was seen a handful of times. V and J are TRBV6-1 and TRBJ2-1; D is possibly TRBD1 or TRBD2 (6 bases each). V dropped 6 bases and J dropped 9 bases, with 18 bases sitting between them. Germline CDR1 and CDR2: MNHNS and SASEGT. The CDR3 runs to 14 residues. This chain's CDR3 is CASSCQTGACEQFF. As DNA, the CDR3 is TGTGCCAGCAGCTGTCAAACGGGGGCCTGTGAGCAGTTCTTC.

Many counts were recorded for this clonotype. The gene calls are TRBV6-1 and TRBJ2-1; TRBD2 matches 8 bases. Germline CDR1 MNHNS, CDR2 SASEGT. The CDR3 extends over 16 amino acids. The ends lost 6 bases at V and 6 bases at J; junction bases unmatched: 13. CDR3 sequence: CASSRNELAELNEQFF. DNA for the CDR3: TGTGCCAGCAGCAGAAACGAACTAGCGGAGCTCAATGAGCAGTTCTTC.

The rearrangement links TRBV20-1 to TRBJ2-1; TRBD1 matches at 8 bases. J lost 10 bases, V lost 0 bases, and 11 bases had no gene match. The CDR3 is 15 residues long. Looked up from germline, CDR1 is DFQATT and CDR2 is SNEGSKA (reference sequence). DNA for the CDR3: TGCAGTGCTAGAGATCAAGGCACAGGGGGGTACGAGCAGTTCTTC. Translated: CSARDQGTGGYEQFF.

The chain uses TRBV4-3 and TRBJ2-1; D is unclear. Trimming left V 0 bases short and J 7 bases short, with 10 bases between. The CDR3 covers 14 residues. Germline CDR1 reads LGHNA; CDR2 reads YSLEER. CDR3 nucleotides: TGCGCCAGCAGCCAAGATTATTACGGGAATGAGCAGTTCTTC. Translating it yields CASSQDYYGNEQFF.

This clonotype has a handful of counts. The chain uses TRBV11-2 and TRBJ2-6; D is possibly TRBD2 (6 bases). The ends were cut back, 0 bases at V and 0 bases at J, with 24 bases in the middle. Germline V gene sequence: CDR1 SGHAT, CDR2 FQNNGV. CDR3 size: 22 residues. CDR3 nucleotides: TGTGCCAGCAGCTTAGAAAGGCCGTCCGGGACTTCGGAACTCTCTGGGGCCAACGTCCTGACTTTC. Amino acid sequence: CASSLERPSGTSELSGANVLTF. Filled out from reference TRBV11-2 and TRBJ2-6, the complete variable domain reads EAGVAQSPRYKIIEKRQSVAFWCNPISGHATLYWYQQILGQGPKLLIQFQNNGVVDDSQLPKDRFSAERLKGVDSTLKIQPAKLEDSAVYLCASSLERPSGTSELSGANVLTFGAGSRLTVL.

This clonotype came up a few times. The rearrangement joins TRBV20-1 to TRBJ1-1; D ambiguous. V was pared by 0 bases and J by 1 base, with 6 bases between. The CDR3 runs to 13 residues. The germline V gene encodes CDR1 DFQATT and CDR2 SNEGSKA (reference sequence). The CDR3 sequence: CSARDLANTEAFF. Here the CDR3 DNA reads TGCAGTGCTAGAGATCTAGCGAACACTGAAGCTTTCTTT.

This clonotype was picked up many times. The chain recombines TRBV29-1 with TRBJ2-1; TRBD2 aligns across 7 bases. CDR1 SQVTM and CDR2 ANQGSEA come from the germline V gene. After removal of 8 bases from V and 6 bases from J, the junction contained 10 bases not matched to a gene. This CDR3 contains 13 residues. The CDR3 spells CSTQAGVSNEQFF. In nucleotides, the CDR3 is TGCAGCACTCAGGCGGGAGTATCCAATGAGCAGTTCTTC.

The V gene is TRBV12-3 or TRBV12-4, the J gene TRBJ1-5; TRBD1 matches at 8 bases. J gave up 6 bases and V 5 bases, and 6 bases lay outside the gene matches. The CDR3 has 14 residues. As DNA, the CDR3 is TGTGCCAGCAGTCAAACTGACAGGGGTCAGCCCCAGCATTTT. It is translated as CASSQTDRGQPQHF.

CDR3 in DNA: TGTGCCAGTAGCTCCAGACAGGGTGGATACGAGCAGTACTTC. Its translation: CASSSRQGGYEQYF. The V call is TRBV19, the J call TRBJ2-7; 7 nucleotides align to TRBD1. Germline assignment: CDR1 LNHDA and CDR2 SQIVND (reference sequence). The CDR3 runs to 14 residues. J lost 4 bases, V lost 6 bases, and 9 bases had no gene match.

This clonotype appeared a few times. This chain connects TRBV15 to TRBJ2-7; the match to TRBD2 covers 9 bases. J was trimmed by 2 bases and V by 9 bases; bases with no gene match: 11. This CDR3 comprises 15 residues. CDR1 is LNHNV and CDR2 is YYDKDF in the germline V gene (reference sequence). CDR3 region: CATSSGRLPTYEQYF. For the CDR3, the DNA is TGTGCCACTTCCAGCGGGAGGCTTCCTACCTACGAGCAGTACTTC. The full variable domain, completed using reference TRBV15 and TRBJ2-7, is DAMVIQNPRYQVTQFGKPVTLSCSQTLNHNVMYWYQQKSSQAPKLLFHYYDKDFNNEADTPDNFQSRRPNTSFCFLDIRSPGLGDTAMYLCATSSGRLPTYEQYFGPGTRLTVT.

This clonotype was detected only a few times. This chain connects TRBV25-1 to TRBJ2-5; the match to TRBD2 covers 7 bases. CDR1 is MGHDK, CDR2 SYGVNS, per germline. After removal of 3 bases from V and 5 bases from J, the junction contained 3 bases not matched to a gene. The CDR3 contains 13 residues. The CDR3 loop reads CASSEGGMETQYF. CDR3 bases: TGTGCCAGCAGTGAGGGGGGGATGGAGACCCAGTACTTC. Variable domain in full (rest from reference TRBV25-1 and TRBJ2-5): EADIYQTPRYLVIGTGKKITLECSQTMGHDKMYWYQQDPGMELHLIHYSYGVNSTEKGDLSSESTVSRIRTEHFPLTLESARPSHTSQYLCASSEGGMETQYFGPGTRLLVL.

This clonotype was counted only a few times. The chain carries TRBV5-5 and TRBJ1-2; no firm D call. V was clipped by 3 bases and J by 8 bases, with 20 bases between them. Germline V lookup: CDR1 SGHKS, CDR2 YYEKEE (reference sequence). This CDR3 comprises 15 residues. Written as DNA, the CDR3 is TGTGCCAGCAGCTACGGACCGGGATCTTCGGGGGGCTACACCTTC. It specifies CASSYGPGSSGGYTF. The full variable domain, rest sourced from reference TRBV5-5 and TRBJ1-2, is DAGVTQSPTHLIKTRGQQVTLRCSPISGHKSVSWYQQVLGQGPQFIFQYYEKEERGRGNFPDRFSARQFPNYSSELNVNALLLGDSALYLCASSYGPGSSGGYTFGSGTRLTVV.

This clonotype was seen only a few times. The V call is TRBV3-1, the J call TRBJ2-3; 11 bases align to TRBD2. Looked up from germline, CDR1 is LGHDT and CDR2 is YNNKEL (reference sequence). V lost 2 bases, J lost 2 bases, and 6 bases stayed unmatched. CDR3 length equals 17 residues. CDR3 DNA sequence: TGTGCCAGCAGCCAATTAGGGACTAGCGGAGACACAGATACGCAGTATTTT. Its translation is CASSQLGTSGDTDTQYF.

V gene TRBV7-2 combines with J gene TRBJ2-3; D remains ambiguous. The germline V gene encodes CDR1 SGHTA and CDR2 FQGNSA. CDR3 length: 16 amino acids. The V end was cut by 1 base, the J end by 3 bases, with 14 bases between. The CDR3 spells CASSLEFGLGTDTQYF. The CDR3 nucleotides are TGTGCCAGCAGCTTAGAGTTTGGCTTAGGGACAGATACGCAGTATTTT.

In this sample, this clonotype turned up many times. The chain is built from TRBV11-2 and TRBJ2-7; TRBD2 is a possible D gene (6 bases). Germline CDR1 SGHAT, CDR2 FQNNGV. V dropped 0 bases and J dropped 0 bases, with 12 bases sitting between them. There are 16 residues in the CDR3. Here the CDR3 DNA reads TGTGCCAGCAGCTTAGAGGGGGGTCCAGACTCCTACGAGCAGTACTTC. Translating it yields CASSLEGGPDSYEQYF. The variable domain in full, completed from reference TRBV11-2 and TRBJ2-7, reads EAGVAQSPRYKIIEKRQSVAFWCNPISGHATLYWYQQILGQGPKLLIQFQNNGVVDDSQLPKDRFSAERLKGVDSTLKIQPAKLEDSAVYLCASSLEGGPDSYEQYFGPGTRLTVT.

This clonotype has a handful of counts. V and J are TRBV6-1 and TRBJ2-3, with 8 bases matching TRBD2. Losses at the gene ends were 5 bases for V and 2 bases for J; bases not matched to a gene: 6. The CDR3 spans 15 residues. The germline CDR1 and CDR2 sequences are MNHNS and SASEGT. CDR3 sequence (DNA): TGTGCCAGCAGTCTTACGGGGGGGACCACAGATACGCAGTATTTT. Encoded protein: CASSLTGGTTDTQYF.

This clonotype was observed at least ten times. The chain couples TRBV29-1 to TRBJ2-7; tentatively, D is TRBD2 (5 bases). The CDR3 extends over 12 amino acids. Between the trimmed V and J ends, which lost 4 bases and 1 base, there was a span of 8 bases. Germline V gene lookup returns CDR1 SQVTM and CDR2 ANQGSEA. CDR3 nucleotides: TGCAGCGTTGTAGGAGGATCCTACGAGCAGTACTTC. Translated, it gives CSVVGGSYEQYF.

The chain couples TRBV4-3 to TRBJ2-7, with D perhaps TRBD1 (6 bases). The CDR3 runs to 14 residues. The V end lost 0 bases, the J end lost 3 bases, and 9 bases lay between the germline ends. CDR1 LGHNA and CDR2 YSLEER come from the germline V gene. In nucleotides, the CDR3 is TGCGCCAGCAGCCAAGAACAGGGTATCTACGAGCAGTACTTC. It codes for CASSQEQGIYEQYF.